This T cell receptor beta chain was observed in a study of identifying expanded T cells in peripheral blood. The CDR3 runs 14 residues. Unmatched junction bases numbered 4, after V lost 1 base and J lost 7 bases. Looked up from germline, CDR1 is SGHNT and CDR2 is YYREEE (reference sequence). Method: immunoSEQ multiplex PCR; TCRdb's copy keeps in-frame clones and lacks some. This sample has 85,000 to 120,000 clones, with approximately 88% found just once. V gene TRBV5-4 combines with J gene TRBJ2-7; 11 bases match TRBD2. Sequencing was done on a sample of blood. The clonotype originates from a person between 18 and 70 years old in good health. CDR3 DNA: TGTGCCAGCAGCTTGAGGCTAGCGGGAGGAGAGCAGTACTTC. It specifies CASSLRLAGGEQYF.